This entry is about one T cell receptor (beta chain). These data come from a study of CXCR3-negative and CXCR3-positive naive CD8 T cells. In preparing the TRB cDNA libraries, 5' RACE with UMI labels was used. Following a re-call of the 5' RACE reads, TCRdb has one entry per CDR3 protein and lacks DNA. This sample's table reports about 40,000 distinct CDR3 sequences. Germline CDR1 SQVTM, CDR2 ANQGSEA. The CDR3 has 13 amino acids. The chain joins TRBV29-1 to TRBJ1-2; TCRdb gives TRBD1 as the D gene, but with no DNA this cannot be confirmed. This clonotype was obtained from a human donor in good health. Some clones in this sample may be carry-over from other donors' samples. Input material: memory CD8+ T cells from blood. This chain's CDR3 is CSVYGQVSLGYTF.